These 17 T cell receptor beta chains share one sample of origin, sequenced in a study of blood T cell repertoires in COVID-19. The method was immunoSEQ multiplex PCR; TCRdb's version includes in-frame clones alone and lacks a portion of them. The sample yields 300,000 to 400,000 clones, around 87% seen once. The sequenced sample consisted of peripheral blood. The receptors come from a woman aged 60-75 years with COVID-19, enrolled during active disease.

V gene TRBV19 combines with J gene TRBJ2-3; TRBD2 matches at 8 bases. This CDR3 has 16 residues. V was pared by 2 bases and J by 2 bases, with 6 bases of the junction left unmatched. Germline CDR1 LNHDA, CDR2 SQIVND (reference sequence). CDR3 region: CASSILSGGPTDTQYF. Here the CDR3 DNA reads TGTGCCAGTAGTATACTAAGCGGGGGACCCACAGATACGCAGTATTTT.

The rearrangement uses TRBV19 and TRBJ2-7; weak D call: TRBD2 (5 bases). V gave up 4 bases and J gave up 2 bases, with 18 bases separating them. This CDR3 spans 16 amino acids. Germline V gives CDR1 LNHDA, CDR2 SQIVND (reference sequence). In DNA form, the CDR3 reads TGTGCCAGTAGTAAATCTTCGGCAGACGGGACCTACGAGCAGTACTTC. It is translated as CASSKSSADGTYEQYF.

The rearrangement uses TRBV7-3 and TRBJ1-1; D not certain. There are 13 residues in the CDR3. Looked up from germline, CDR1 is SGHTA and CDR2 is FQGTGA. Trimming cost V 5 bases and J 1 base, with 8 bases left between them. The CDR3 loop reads CASSPRGNTEAFF. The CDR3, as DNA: TGTGCCAGCAGCCCGCGGGGGAACACTGAAGCTTTCTTT.

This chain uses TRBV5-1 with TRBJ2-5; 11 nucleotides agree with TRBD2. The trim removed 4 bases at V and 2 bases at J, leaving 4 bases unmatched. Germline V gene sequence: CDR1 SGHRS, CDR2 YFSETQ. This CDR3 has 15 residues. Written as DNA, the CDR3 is TGCGCCAGCAGCGTCCTAGCGGGGGGACAAGAGACCCAGTACTTC. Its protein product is CASSVLAGGQETQYF.

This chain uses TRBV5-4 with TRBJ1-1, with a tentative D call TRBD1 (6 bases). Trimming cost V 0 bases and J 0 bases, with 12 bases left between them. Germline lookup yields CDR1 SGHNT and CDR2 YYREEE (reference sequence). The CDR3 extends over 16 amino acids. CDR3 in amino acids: CASSLGGGILNTEAFF. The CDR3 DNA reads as TGTGCCAGCAGCTTGGGTGGGGGCATCCTGAACACTGAAGCTTTCTTT.

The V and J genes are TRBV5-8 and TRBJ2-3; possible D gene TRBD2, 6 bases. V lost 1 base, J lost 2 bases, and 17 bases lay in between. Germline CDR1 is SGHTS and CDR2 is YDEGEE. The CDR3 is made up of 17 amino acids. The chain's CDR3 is CASSLRRGGLSTDTQYF. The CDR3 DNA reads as TGTGCCAGCAGCTTGCGGCGGGGTGGGCTCTCCACAGATACGCAGTATTTT.

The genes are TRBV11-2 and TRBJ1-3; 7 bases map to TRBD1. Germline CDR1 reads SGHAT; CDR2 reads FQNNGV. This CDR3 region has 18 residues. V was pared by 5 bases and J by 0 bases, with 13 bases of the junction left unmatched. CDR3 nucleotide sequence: TGTGCCAGCAGCCCTATCTCTTACAGGGGAAGCTCTGGAAACACCATATATTTT. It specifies CASSPISYRGSSGNTIYF. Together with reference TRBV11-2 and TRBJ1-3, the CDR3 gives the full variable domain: EAGVAQSPRYKIIEKRQSVAFWCNPISGHATLYWYQQILGQGPKLLIQFQNNGVVDDSQLPKDRFSAERLKGVDSTLKIQPAKLEDSAVYLCASSPISYRGSSGNTIYFGEGSWLTVV.

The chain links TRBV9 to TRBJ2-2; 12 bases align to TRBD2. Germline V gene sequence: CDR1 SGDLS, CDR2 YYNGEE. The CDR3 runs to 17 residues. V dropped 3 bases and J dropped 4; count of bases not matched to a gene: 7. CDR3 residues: CASSDPRLAGVTGELFF. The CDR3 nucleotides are TGTGCCAGCAGCGACCCCCGACTAGCGGGGGTCACCGGGGAGCTGTTTTTT.

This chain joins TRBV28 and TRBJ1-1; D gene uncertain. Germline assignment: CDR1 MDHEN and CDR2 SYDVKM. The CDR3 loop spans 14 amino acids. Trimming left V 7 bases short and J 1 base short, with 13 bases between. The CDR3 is CASTLRTQNTEAFF. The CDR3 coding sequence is TGTGCCAGCACCCTCCGGACTCAGAACACTGAAGCTTTCTTT.

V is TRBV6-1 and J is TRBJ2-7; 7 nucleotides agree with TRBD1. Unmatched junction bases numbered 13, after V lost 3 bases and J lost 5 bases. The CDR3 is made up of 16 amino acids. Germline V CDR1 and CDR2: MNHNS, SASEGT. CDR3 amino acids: CASSDDSYTGDHEQYF. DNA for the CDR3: TGTGCCAGCAGTGATGACTCTTATACAGGGGACCACGAGCAGTACTTC.

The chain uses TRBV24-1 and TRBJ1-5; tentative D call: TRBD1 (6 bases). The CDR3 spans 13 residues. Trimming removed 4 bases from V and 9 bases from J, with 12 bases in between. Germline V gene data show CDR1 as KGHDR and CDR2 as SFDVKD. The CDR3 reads CATSEFRGWPQHF. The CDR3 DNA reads TGTGCCACCAGTGAGTTCAGGGGATGGCCCCAGCATTTT.

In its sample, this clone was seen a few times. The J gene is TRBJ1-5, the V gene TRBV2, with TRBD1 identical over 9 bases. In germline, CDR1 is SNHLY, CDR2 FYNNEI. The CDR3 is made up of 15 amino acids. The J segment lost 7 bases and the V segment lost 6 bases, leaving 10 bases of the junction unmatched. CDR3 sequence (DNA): TGTGCCAGCAGCCCGACCGGGACAGGGAACCAGCCCCAGCATTTT. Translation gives CASSPTGTGNQPQHF.

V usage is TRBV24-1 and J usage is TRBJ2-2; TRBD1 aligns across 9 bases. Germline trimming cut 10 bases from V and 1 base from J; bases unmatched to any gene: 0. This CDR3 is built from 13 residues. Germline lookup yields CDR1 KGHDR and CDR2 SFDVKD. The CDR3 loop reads CATTGGNTGELFF. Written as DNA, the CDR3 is TGTGCCACGACAGGGGGGAACACCGGGGAGCTGTTTTTT.

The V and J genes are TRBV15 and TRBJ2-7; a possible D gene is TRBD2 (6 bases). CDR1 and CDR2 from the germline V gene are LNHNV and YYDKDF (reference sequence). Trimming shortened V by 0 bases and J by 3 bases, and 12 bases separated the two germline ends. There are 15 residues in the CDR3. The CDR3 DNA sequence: TGTGCCACCAGCAGAGACGGGACTGGGATCTACGAGCAGTACTTC. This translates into CATSRDGTGIYEQYF.

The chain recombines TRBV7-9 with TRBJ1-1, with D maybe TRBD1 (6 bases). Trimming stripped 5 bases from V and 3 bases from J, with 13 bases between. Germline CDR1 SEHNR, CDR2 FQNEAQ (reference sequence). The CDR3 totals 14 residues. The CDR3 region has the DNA TGTGCCAGCAGCCCGGGGGGGGCTGACACTGAAGCTTTCTTT. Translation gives CASSPGGADTEAFF. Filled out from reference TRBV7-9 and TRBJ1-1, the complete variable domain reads DTGVSQNPRHKITKRGQNVTFRCDPISEHNRLYWYRQTLGQGPEFLTYFQNEAQLEKSRLLSDRFSAERPKGSFSTLEIQRTEQGDSAMYLCASSPGGADTEAFFGQGTRLTVV.

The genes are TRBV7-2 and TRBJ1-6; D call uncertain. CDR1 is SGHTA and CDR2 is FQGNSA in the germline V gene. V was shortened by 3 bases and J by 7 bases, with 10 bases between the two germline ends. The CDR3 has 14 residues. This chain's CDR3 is CASSFGTPNSPLHF. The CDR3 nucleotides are TGTGCCAGCAGCTTCGGTACCCCGAATTCACCCCTCCACTTT.

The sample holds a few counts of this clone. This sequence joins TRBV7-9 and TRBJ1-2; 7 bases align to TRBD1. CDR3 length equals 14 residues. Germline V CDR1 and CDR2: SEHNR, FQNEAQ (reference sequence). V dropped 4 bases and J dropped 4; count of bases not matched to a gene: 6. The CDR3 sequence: CASSSTGTAYGYTF. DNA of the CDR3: TGTGCCAGCAGCTCGACCGGGACAGCCTATGGCTACACCTTC.